Ten or more counts support the clone carrying this T cell receptor (beta chain). Its specificity is not known. RNA transcripts yielded amplified TCR beta CDR3 regions. HTBI-primed RT-PCR formed the first round, and a multiplex PCR formed the second. TCRdb independently ran MiXCR on the multiplex PCR reads; one entry per CDR3 protein. The sample yields roughly 1.1 million distinct CDR3 sequences, less than 45% seen once. This specimen comes from a study of Graves' ophthalmopathy and Graves' hyperthyroidism. Findings and caveats of the study: Among thyroid clonotypes expanded above 0.001 frequency, most also appeared in blood. It was with about 68% sensitivity and around 72% specificity that the model predicted ophthalmopathy progression.

CDR3 length equals 16 residues. Germline trimming cut 4 bases from V and 0 bases from J; bases unmatched to any gene: 4. Germline lookup yields CDR1 MGHRA and CDR2 YSYEKL. No donor had other autoimmune disease, uncontrolled infection, pregnancy or lactation. Orbital computed tomography, together with clinical symptoms, serum thyroxine, TRAb and thyroid ultrasound, was used for diagnosis. The origin of this receptor is an adult man with Graves' hyperthyroidism. The chain links TRBV4-1 to TRBJ1-5; 9 bases map to TRBD1. The sequenced sample was peripheral blood or thyroid tissue (not recorded which). CDR3 sequence reads: CASSPGTGNSNQPQHF. The DNA of the CDR3 is TGCGCCAGCAGCCCGGGGACAGGGAATAGCAATCAGCCCCAGCATTTT.